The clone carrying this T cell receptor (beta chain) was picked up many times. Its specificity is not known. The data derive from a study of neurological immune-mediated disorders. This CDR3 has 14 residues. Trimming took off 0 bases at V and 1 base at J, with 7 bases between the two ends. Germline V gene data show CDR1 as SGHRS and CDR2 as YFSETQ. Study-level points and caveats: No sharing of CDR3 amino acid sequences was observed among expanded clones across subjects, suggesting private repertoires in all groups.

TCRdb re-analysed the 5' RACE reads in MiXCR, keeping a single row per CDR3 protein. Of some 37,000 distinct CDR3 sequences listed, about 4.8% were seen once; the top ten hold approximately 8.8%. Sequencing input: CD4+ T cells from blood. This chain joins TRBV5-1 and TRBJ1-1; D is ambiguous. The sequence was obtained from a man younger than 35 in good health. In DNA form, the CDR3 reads TGCGCCAGCAGCTTGGGACACCCGAACACTGAAGCTTTCTTT. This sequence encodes CASSLGHPNTEAFF.